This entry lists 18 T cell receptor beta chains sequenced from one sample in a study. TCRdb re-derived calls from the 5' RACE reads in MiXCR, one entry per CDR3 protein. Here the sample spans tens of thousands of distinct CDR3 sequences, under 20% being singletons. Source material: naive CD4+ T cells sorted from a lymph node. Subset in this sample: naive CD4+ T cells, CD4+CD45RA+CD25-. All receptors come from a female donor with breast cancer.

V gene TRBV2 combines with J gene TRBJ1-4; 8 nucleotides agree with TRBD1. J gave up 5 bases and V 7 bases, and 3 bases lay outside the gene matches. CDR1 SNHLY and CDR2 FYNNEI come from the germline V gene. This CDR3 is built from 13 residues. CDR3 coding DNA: TGTGCCAGCACAAGGACAGGGAATGAAAAACTGTTTTTT. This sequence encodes CASTRTGNEKLFF.

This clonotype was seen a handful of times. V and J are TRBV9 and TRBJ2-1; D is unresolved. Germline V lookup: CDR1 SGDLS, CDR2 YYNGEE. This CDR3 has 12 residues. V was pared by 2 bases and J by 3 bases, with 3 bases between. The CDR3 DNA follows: TGTGCCAGCAGCGTCAACTACAATGAGCAGTTCTTC. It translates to CASSVNYNEQFF.

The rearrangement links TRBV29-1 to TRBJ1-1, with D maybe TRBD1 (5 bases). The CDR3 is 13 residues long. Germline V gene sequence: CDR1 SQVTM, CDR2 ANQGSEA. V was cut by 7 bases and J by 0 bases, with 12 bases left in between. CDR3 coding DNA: TGCAGCGACCGACAGAAGATGAACACTGAAGCTTTCTTT. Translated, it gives CSDRQKMNTEAFF. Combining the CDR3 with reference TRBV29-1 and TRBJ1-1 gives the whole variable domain SAVISQKPSRDICQRGTSLTIQCQVDSQVTMMFWYRQQPGQSLTLIATANQGSEATYESGFVIDKFPISRPNLTFSTLTVSNMSPEDSSIYLCSDRQKMNTEAFFGQGTRLTVV.

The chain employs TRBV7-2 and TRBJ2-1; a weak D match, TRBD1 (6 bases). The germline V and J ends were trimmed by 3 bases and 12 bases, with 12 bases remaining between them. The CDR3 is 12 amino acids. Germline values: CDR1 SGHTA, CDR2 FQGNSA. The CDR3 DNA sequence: TGTGCCAGCAGCTTCGACAGGTTGAGGCAGTTCTTC. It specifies CASSFDRLRQFF. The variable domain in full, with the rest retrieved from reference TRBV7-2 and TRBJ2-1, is GAGVSQSPSNKVTEKGKDVELRCDPISGHTALYWYRQSLGQGLEFLIYFQGNSAPDKSGLPSDRFSAERTGGSVSTLTIQRTQQEDSAVYLCASSFDRLRQFFGPGTRLTVL.

CDR3 loop: CASSRDLGTEAFF. CDR3 DNA: TGTGCCAGTAGCAGGGATCTGGGCACCGAAGCTTTCTTT. This sequence joins TRBV19 and TRBJ1-1; weak D call: TRBD1 (5 bases). Germline V gene lookup returns CDR1 LNHDA and CDR2 SQIVND (reference sequence). The CDR3 is 13 amino acids. Trimming took 6 bases from V and 8 from J, leaving 16 bases between them.

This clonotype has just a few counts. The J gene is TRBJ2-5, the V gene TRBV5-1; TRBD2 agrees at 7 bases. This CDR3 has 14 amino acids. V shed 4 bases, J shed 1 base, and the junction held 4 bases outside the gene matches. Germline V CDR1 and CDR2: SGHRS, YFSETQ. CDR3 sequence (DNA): TGCGCCAGCAGCGCCACTAGCGCCCAAGAGACCCAGTACTTC. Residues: CASSATSAQETQYF. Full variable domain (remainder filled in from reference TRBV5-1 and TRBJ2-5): KAGVTQTPRYLIKTRGQQVTLSCSPISGHRSVSWYQQTPGQGLQFLFEYFSETQRNKGNFPGRFSGRQFSNSRSEMNVSTLELGDSALYLCASSATSAQETQYFGPGTRLLVL.

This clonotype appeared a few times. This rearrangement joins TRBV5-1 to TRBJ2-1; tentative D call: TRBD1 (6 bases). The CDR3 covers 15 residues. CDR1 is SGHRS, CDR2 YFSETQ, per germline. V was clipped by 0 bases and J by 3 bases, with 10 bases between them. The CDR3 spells CASSLAAGVYNEQFF. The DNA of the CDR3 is TGCGCCAGCAGCTTGGCCGCAGGGGTCTACAATGAGCAGTTCTTC.

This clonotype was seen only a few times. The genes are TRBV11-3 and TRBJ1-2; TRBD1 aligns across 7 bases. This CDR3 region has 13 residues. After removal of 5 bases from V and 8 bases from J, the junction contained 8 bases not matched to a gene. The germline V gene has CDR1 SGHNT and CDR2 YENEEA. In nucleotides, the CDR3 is TGTGCCAGCAGCCCCGGGACAGCAAACGGCTACACCTTC. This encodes CASSPGTANGYTF.

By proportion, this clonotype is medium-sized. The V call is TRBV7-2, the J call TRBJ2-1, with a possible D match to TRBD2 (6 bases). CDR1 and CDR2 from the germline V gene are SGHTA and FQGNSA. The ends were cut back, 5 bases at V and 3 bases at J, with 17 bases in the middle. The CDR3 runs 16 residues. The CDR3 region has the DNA TGTGCCAGCAGCCCGAGACGGGGGAGTAGCTACAATGAGCAGTTCTTC. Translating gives CASSPRRGSSYNEQFF.

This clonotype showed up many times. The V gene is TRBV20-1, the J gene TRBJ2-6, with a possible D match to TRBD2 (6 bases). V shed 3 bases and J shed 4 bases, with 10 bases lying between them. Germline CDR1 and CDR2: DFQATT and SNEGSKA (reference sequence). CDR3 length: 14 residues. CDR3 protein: CSASSAGGANVLTF. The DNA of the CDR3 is TGCAGTGCTAGTTCCGCGGGGGGGGCCAACGTCCTGACTTTC.

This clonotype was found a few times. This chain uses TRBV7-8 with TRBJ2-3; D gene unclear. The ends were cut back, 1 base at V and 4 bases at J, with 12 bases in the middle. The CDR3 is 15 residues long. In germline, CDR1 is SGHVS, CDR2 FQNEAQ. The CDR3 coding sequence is TGTGCCAGCAGCTTAGGTCCTGAGAGCGCAGATACGCAGTATTTT. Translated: CASSLGPESADTQYF.

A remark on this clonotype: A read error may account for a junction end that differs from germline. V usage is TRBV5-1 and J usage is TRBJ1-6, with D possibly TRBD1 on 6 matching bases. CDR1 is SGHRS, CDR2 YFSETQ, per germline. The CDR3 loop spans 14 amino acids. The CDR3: CASTLRTENPPLHF. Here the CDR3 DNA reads TGTGCCAGCACCCTCCGGACAGAAAATCCACCCCTCCACTTT.

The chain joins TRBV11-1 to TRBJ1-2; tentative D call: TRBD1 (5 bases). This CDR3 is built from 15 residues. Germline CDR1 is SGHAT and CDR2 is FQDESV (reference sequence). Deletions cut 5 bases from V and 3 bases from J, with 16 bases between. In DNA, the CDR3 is TGTGCCAGCAGCCGTTCTGGGGGTCTGGACTATGGCTACACCTTC. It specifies CASSRSGGLDYGYTF.

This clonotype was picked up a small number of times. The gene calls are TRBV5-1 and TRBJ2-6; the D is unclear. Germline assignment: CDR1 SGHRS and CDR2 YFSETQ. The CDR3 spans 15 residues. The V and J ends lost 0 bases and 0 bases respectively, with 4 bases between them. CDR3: CASSLGYSGANVLTF. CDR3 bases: TGCGCCAGCAGCTTGGGGTACTCTGGGGCCAACGTCCTGACTTTC.

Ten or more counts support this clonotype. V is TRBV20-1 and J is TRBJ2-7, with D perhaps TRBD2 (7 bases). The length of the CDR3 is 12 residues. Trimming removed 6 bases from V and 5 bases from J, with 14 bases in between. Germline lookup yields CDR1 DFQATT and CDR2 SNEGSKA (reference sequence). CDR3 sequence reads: CSARPGGHEQYF. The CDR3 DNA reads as TGCAGTGCCCGTCCGGGGGGCCACGAGCAGTACTTC.

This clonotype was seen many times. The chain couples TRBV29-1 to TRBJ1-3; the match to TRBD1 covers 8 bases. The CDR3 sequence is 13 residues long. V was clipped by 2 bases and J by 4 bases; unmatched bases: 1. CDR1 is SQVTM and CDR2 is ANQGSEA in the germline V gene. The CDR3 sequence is CSVESGGGNTIYF. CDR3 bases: TGCAGCGTTGAATCAGGGGGCGGAAACACCATATATTTT.

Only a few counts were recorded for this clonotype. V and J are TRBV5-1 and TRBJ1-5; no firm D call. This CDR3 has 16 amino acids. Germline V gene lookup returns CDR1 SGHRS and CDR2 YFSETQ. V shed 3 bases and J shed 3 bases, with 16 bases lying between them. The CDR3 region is CASSSQPDGFNQPQHF. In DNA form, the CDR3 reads TGCGCCAGCAGCTCGCAACCGGACGGATTCAATCAGCCCCAGCATTTT.

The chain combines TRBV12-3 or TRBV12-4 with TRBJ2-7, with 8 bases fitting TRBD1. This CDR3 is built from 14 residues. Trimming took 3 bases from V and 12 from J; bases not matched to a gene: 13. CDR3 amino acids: CASSFGTGFLQGYF. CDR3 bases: TGTGCCAGCAGTTTCGGGACAGGCTTTCTGCAGGGGTACTTC.